Below, 27 T cell receptor beta chains from the same sample are listed, as sequenced in a study of cytomegalovirus exposure and HLA in healthy donors. The PCR used 60 Vbeta and 13 Jbeta primers. The assay was immunoSEQ multiplex PCR, and TCRdb's table has in-frame clones only and misses some. The sample records 150,000 or so clones, 9.7% being singletons. Sample: PBMCs. The source of these receptors is a man aged 50-59 years in good health and CMV-seronegative.

This clone was counted only a few times. V gene TRBV7-9 combines with J gene TRBJ2-3; 7 bases map to TRBD1. CDR3 size: 15 residues. Germline CDR1 SEHNR, CDR2 FQNEAQ (reference sequence). With 1 base clipped from V and 4 bases from J, the junction kept 5 bases outside the gene matches. The CDR3 sequence is CASSLGQGGADTQYF. DNA for the CDR3: TGTGCCAGCAGCTTAGGACAGGGTGGCGCAGATACGCAGTATTTT.

The rearrangement links TRBV4-2 to TRBJ2-7; the match to TRBD1 covers 7 bases. The CDR3 runs to 13 residues. Trimming cost V 3 bases and J 5 bases; bases outside gene matches: 4. From germline, CDR1 is LGHNA and CDR2 YNFKEQ. The CDR3 nucleotides read TGTGCCAGCAGCCAGGTAGACAGGGACGAGCAGTACTTC. The encoded protein is CASSQVDRDEQYF.

This clone was found a few times. The CDR3 loop reads CASSGARLAGGLGETQYF. In DNA form, the CDR3 reads TGCGCCAGCAGTGGGGCTCGTCTAGCGGGAGGTTTGGGAGAGACCCAGTACTTC. This rearrangement joins TRBV10-1 to TRBJ2-5; 11 positions match TRBD2. The CDR3 is made up of 18 amino acids. V shed 4 bases, J shed 4 bases, and the junction held 14 bases outside the gene matches. Germline-derived CDR1 and CDR2 are WNHNN and SYGVQD (reference sequence).

The chain is built from TRBV9 and TRBJ2-7; 9 positions agree with TRBD1. V trimming: 3 bases; J trimming: 5 bases; junction bases outside the gene matches: 9. The germline V gene encodes CDR1 SGDLS and CDR2 YYNGEE. This CDR3 region has 15 residues. Here the CDR3 reads CASSAGQGKVNEQYF. CDR3 nucleotide sequence: TGTGCCAGCAGCGCGGGACAGGGAAAAGTCAACGAGCAGTACTTC.

The chain couples TRBV6-5 to TRBJ1-2, with TRBD1 as a possible D gene (6 bases). V was trimmed by 0 bases and J by 5 bases, leaving 13 bases between them. The germline V gene has CDR1 MNHEY and CDR2 SVGAGI. The CDR3 length is 15 residues. CDR3 nucleotide sequence: TGTGCCAGCAGTTACTCAGGGGGGGCTGGGTATGGCTACACCTTC. This gives the protein CASSYSGGAGYGYTF.

This clone was seen a few times. The chain is built from TRBV9 and TRBJ2-7, with D maybe TRBD1 (6 bases). Germline CDR1 and CDR2: SGDLS and YYNGEE. The CDR3 loop spans 15 amino acids. V lost 0 bases to trimming and J lost 2 bases, with 12 bases between them. The CDR3: CASSVAMTGPYEQYF. The CDR3 DNA is TGTGCCAGCAGCGTAGCCATGACAGGACCCTACGAGCAGTACTTC.

This clone was seen a handful of times. The chain joins TRBV7-9 to TRBJ2-2; the match to TRBD1 covers 11 bases. The germline V gene encodes CDR1 SEHNR and CDR2 FQNEAQ (reference sequence). Trimming took 5 bases from V and 9 from J; bases not matched to a gene: 11. The CDR3 loop spans 16 amino acids. CDR3 residues: CASSRGPGQGDRELFF. CDR3 sequence (DNA): TGTGCCAGCAGCCGAGGTCCGGGACAGGGGGACCGGGAGCTGTTTTTT. Combining the CDR3 with reference TRBV7-9 and TRBJ2-2 gives the whole variable domain DTGVSQNPRHKITKRGQNVTFRCDPISEHNRLYWYRQTLGQGPEFLTYFQNEAQLEKSRLLSDRFSAERPKGSFSTLEIQRTEQGDSAMYLCASSRGPGQGDRELFFGEGSRLTVL.

The chain has TRBV10-1 and TRBJ1-1; D possibly corresponds to TRBD1 (5 bases). The CDR3 sequence is 15 residues long. Trimming pared 3 bases from V and 0 bases from J, leaving 11 bases between. Germline values: CDR1 WNHNN, CDR2 SYGVQD (reference sequence). The CDR3 DNA is TGCGCCAGCAGTGACAAGGGGCGGATGAACACTGAAGCTTTCTTT. This sequence encodes CASSDKGRMNTEAFF.

The chain couples TRBV11-3 to TRBJ2-1; 7 bases align to TRBD2. The CDR3 contains 15 residues. Looked up from germline, CDR1 is SGHNT and CDR2 is YENEEA. V was clipped by 1 base and J by 5 bases; unmatched bases: 5. The DNA of the CDR3 is TGTGCCAGCAGCTTAGTGGCTAGCGGTCACAATGAGCAGTTCTTC. This gives the protein CASSLVASGHNEQFF.

J is TRBJ1-3 and V is TRBV7-6; D ambiguous. CDR1 and CDR2 from the germline V gene are SGHVS and FNYEAQ. The V and J ends lost 4 bases and 0 bases respectively, with 10 bases between them. The CDR3 has 15 amino acids. CDR3: CASSSYDNSGNTIYF. The CDR3 nucleotides are TGTGCCAGCAGCTCGTATGACAACTCTGGAAACACCATATATTTT.

The CDR3 loop reads CASSYSRQGSPYEQYF. CDR3 nucleotides: TGTGCCAGCAGTTACAGCCGCCAGGGTTCCCCTTACGAGCAGTACTTC. This chain uses TRBV6-6 with TRBJ2-7; D possibly corresponds to TRBD1 (5 bases). The CDR3 contains 16 residues. From germline, CDR1 is MNHNY and CDR2 SVGAGI (reference sequence). V was trimmed by 2 bases and J by 4 bases, leaving 18 bases between them.

This clone was seen a few times. One end of the junction fails to match germline, which may point to a read error. The rearrangement links TRBV6-5 to TRBJ1-4; 7 bases match TRBD1. The germline gives CDR1 MNHEY, CDR2 SVGAGI. The CDR3 sequence is 13 residues long. The CDR3 DNA reads as TGTGCCACCAGTAGGGACAGTAATGAAAAACTGTTTTTT. As protein: CATSRDSNEKLFF.

There are a few counts of this clone. The chain joins TRBV30 to TRBJ2-3; D is perhaps TRBD1 (6 bases). V lost 1 base and J 0 bases, leaving 8 bases between the germline ends. The CDR3 totals 14 residues. CDR1 is GTSNPN, CDR2 SVGIG, per germline (reference sequence). This chain's CDR3 is CAWSGQVSTDTQYF. The CDR3 DNA reads as TGTGCCTGGAGTGGACAGGTTAGCACAGATACGCAGTATTTT.

In nucleotides, the CDR3 is TGTGCCAGCAGCTTAGTCCCGGGAGGGCCGGGAGATACGCAGTATTTT. This gives the protein CASSLVPGGPGDTQYF. The chain employs TRBV7-2 and TRBJ2-3, with 8 positions matching TRBD2. Germline CDR1 SGHTA, CDR2 FQGNSA. After removal of 1 base from V and 5 bases from J, the junction contained 8 bases not matched to a gene. This CDR3 has 16 amino acids.

This clone was counted a few times. The V and J genes are TRBV5-6 and TRBJ1-3; 9 bases line up with TRBD1. V trimming: 2 bases; J trimming: 0 bases; junction bases outside the gene matches: 9. This CDR3 region has 18 residues. Germline CDR1 reads SGHDT; CDR2 reads YYEEEE. In nucleotides, the CDR3 is TGTGCCAGCAGCTTAACTGGGGGACAGGGACGCTCTGGAAACACCATATATTTT. It is translated as CASSLTGGQGRSGNTIYF.

The chain carries TRBV19 and TRBJ1-5, with D perhaps TRBD1 (5 bases). Germline CDR1 LNHDA, CDR2 SQIVND (reference sequence). This CDR3 spans 15 amino acids. V gave up 3 bases and J gave up 2 bases, with 11 bases separating them. The chain's CDR3 is CASSIGGYGNQPQHF. The CDR3 DNA is TGTGCCAGTAGTATCGGGGGTTACGGCAATCAGCCCCAGCATTTT.

This clone was seen a few times. The same CDR3 can be traced to other DNA sequences in this sample. The rearrangement uses TRBV7-9 and TRBJ1-5, with D perhaps matching TRBD1 (6 bases). Germline V gene data show CDR1 as SEHNR and CDR2 as FQNEAQ (reference sequence). This CDR3 comprises 15 residues. V lost 1 base and J lost 3, with 10 bases in between. CDR3 amino acids: CASSLGGPYNQPQHF. In nucleotides, the CDR3 is TGTGCCAGCAGCTTAGGGGGGCCCTACAATCAGCCCCAGCATTTT.

This clone was picked up a small number of times. The rearrangement uses TRBV2 and TRBJ2-3, with D maybe TRBD2 (5 bases). This CDR3 is built from 14 residues. Trimming removed 2 bases at V and 14 bases at J, with 20 bases between. Per the germline V gene, CDR1 is SNHLY and CDR2 is FYNNEI. CDR3 DNA sequence: TGTGCCAGCAGTGAACGTAACCTAGCTCCTAGGCTGTATTTT. It specifies CASSERNLAPRLYF.

In nucleotides, the CDR3 is TGTGCCAGCACGAGGGCGGGAGGGCCGGGCGAGCAGTACTTC. Translation gives CASTRAGGPGEQYF. The chain has TRBV28 and TRBJ2-7; 9 nucleotides line up with TRBD2. This CDR3 comprises 14 residues. The ends lost 7 bases at V and 6 bases at J; junction bases unmatched: 10. Germline V gene sequence: CDR1 MDHEN, CDR2 SYDVKM.

This clone appeared many times. The chain is built from TRBV30 and TRBJ2-7; 10 positions match TRBD2. Unmatched junction bases numbered 8, after V lost 3 bases and J lost 3 bases. Germline V gene sequence: CDR1 GTSNPN, CDR2 SVGIG (reference sequence). The CDR3 is 15 amino acids. The CDR3 DNA follows: TGTGCCTGGAGGCGGCTAGCGGGGGAATTCTACGAGCAGTACTTC. The encoded protein is CAWRRLAGEFYEQYF. Full variable domain (rest looked up from reference TRBV30 and TRBJ2-7): SQTIHQWPATLVQPVGSPLSLECTVEGTSNPNLYWYRQAAGRGLQLLFYSVGIGQISSEVPQNLSASRPQDRQFILSSKKLLLSDSGFYLCAWRRLAGEFYEQYFGPGTRLTVT.

This clone turned up a few times. The V and J genes are TRBV5-1 and TRBJ1-4, with 8 bases aligning to TRBD1. Germline CDR1 and CDR2: SGHRS and YFSETQ. Trimming removed 4 bases from V and 5 bases from J; junction bases left unmatched: 7. This CDR3 is 15 amino acids long. The CDR3 DNA is TGCGCCAGCAGCCCTCAACAGGGGGAGAATGAAAAACTGTTTTTT. Protein: CASSPQQGENEKLFF.

The gene calls are TRBV5-1 and TRBJ2-1; 7 bases fit TRBD1. With 7 bases clipped from V and 6 bases from J, the junction kept 16 bases outside the gene matches. This CDR3 region has 16 residues. The germline gives CDR1 SGHRS, CDR2 YFSETQ. The CDR3 protein is CASLPTTGITGNEQFF. Written as DNA, the CDR3 is TGCGCCAGCCTTCCCACGACAGGGATTACTGGCAATGAGCAGTTCTTC.

The gene calls are TRBV2 and TRBJ1-5; 7 bases line up with TRBD1. Losses at the gene ends were 6 bases for V and 0 bases for J; bases not matched to a gene: 5. CDR1 and CDR2 from the germline V gene are SNHLY and FYNNEI. The CDR3 contains 15 residues. CDR3: CASSRTGISNQPQHF. CDR3 bases: TGTGCCAGCAGCCGGACAGGAATTAGCAATCAGCCCCAGCATTTT.

The V call is TRBV18, the J call TRBJ2-3; 11 bases agree with TRBD1. The V gene end was trimmed by 2 bases and the J gene end by 4 bases; junction bases not matched to a gene: 2. CDR1 is KGHSH and CDR2 is LQKENI in the germline V gene. The CDR3 covers 15 residues. This chain's CDR3 is CASSPRTGGPDTQYF. The DNA for the CDR3 is TGTGCCAGCTCACCAAGGACAGGGGGCCCAGATACGCAGTATTTT.

This clone was seen a few times. The V call is TRBV28, the J call TRBJ2-5, with 8 bases that match TRBD1. The germline CDR1 and CDR2 sequences are MDHEN and SYDVKM. The CDR3 totals 16 residues. V trimming: 5 bases; J trimming: 7 bases; junction bases outside the gene matches: 15. The CDR3: CASSPATGVGEGTQYF. CDR3 nucleotide sequence: TGTGCCAGCAGTCCAGCGACAGGGGTCGGGGAAGGGACCCAGTACTTC.

The chain combines TRBV28 with TRBJ2-7; TRBD2 matches 8 bases. Germline V gene sequence: CDR1 MDHEN, CDR2 SYDVKM. This CDR3 is 14 amino acids long. V was pared by 3 bases and J by 4 bases, with 5 bases of the junction left unmatched. CDR3 sequence (DNA): TGTGCCAGCAGTTTTTTAGGACTAGCTTACGAGCAGTACTTC. It encodes CASSFLGLAYEQYF.

This clone was detected only a few times. The DNA of the CDR3 is TGCGCCAGCAAAGGGCTAGCGTACAATGAGCAGTTCTTC. This gives the protein CASKGLAYNEQFF. The chain has TRBV5-1 and TRBJ2-1, with a possible D match to TRBD2 (6 bases). The CDR3 runs to 13 residues. Germline CDR1 and CDR2: SGHRS and YFSETQ. Trimming stripped 6 bases from V and 4 bases from J, with 11 bases between.